This T cell receptor beta chain originates from a study of cytomegalovirus exposure and HLA in healthy donors. Study results and caveats: Association with HLA alleles at 0.05 false discovery rate was found for about 17,000 TCR beta sequences in a later analysis.

With respect to this clone: Its antigen is undetermined.

Per the germline V gene, CDR1 is SGDLS and CDR2 is YYNGEE. The germline V and J ends were trimmed by 4 bases and 2 bases, with 11 bases remaining between them. The CDR3 has 14 amino acids. The PCR used 60 Vbeta and 13 Jbeta primers. Here immunoSEQ multiplex PCR was the method, and the copy in TCRdb shows in-frame clones only, minus some. This sample yields fewer than 150,000 clones, of which around 75% are seen a single time; under 2% belongs to the top ten. Specimen: PBMCs. V is TRBV9 and J is TRBJ2-3, with D perhaps TRBD2 (5 bases). This TCR came from a woman in her 30s in good health and CMV-seronegative. The CDR3 region is CASSFEGLTDTQYF. CDR3 DNA: TGTGCCAGCAGCTTTGAGGGTCTCACAGATACGCAGTATTTT.